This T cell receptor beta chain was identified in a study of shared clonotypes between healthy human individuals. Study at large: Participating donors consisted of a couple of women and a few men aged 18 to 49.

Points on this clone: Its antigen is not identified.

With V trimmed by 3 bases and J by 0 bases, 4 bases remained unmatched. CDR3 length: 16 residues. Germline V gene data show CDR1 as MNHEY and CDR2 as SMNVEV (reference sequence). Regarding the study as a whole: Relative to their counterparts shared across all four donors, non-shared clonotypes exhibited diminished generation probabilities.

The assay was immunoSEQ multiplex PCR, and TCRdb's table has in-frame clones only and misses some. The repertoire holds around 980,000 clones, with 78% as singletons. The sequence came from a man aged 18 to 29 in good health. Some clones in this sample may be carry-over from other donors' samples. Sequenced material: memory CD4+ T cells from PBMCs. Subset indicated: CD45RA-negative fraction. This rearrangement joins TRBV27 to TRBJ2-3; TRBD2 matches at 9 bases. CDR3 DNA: TGTGCCAGCAGTTTCCTAGCGGGACCTAGCACAGATACGCAGTATTTT. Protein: CASSFLAGPSTDTQYF.